This T cell receptor beta chain was documented in a study of tumor-infiltrating lymphocytes in primary liver carcinoma. Scientists recovered RNA and DNA together from roughly 20-30 mg of unsorted bulk tissue. Over 80% of the cells in every tumor sample were viable tumor cells. Looked up from germline, CDR1 is SGHDN and CDR2 is FVKESK. The CDR3 contains 18 residues. Deletions cut 2 bases from V and 15 bases from J, with 32 bases between. This clonotype was seen only once. TCR beta cDNA was prepared out of 450 to 500 ng total RNA by means of a constant-region primer. Libraries of TCR beta came from three nested multiplex PCR rounds with slightly modified ARM-PCR. TRBV1-TRBV30 forward primers paired with a C-beta reverse primer drove the first two PCR rounds, approximately 11 cycles each. TCRdb re-called the multiplex PCR reads with MiXCR, one entry per CDR3 protein. The sample includes 90,000 to 110,000 distinct CDR3 sequences, about four fifths of them seen just once.

The J gene is TRBJ2-1, the V gene TRBV14; no reliable D call. The sequencing input was liver tumor tissue from sampling region 3. Subset reported: tumor region T3, left-lateral pole. The TCR was taken from a man in his forties with primary liver carcinoma and hepatitis B virus infection. CDR3 residues: CASSQWMGSGSASAPRFF. Here the CDR3 DNA reads TGTGCCAGCAGCCAATGGATGGGGTCTGGGTCAGCGAGCGCCCCTCGGTTCTTC. The whole variable domain, remainder taken from reference TRBV14 and TRBJ2-1, is EAGVTQFPSHSVIEKGQTVTLRCDPISGHDNLYWYRRVMGKEIKFLLHFVKESKQDESGMPNNRFLAERTGGTYSTLKVQPAELEDSGVYFCASSQWMGSGSASAPRFFGPGTRLTVL.